This TCR beta chain was sequenced during a study of T cells in Graves' hyperthyroidism and ophthalmopathy (dated by TCRdb to between 2018 and 2020). Background for the entire study: Peripheral blood was collected at initial diagnosis, before any treatment. The approximately 98 discovery patients were randomly divided into training and test sets at a 7:3 ratio. A discovery cohort of about 96 patients, about 44 with Graves' ophthalmopathy and fewer than 65 with stable Graves' hyperthyroidism, was used to find distinguishing TCR V-J signatures. After blood sampling, hyperthyroidism patients were treated with methimazole at a starting dose of 30 mg daily, and ophthalmopathy patients were treated with high-dose intravenous methylprednisolone. TCR Vbeta CDR3 sequencing of 120 to 150 peripheral blood samples (under 45 ophthalmopathy, about 74 hyperthyroidism and roughly 17 progressor patients) is reported in the paper. Thyroid tissue and blood T-cell repertoires from more than 5 Graves' hyperthyroidism patients were also compared in the study. Prospective prediction of ophthalmopathy was tested in an independent validation cohort of about 19 hyperthyroidism patients and 17 patients who later progressed to ophthalmopathy.

The germline V gene (reference sequence) yields DFQATT for CDR1 and SNEGSKA for CDR2. The CDR3 sequence holds 18 residues, the cysteine and phenylalanine included. CDR3 DNA only is kept here, 54 bases in frame from base 1. Trimming leaves V shorter by 1 base and J shorter by 1 base, with the junction holding 15 bases beyond the gene matches. What the work shows at the level of the full study, not this receptor alone: Sample size was not statistically predetermined, and blinding of investigators to group allocation was not performed. In validation, progression to ophthalmopathy was predicted by the model with about 70% sensitivity and 72% to 85% specificity, a median of approximately 6.5 months before onset. Most expanded thyroid clonotypes (frequency above 0.001) were also detected in blood, a finding suggesting that blood repertoires may reflect thyroid immune responses. In cross-validation, a model built on a 13 V-J signature told ophthalmopathy apart from stable hyperthyroidism with 85% to 90% sensitivity and roughly 83% specificity, and in testing the same model reached 80%/75%.

Ten or more counts support this clonotype. No antigen is known for it. The record has no base qualities; no much larger clone is one base away. Amplification of TCR beta CDR3 regions was carried out from RNA transcripts. The TCR CDR3 was subjected to a first round of RT-PCR using the HTBI primer set and the Qiagen OneStep RT-PCR kit. Libraries were constructed in a second round of multiplex PCR, after which size selection and purification were performed. Paired-end sequencing of the libraries was performed with 100 bp reads on an Illumina HiSeq2000. Per the original workflow: SOAPnuke was used to process the raw data, removing reads that contained adapters or uncalled bases, had a mean Phred below 15, or lacked an exact match to the constant primer or identifier. COPE v1.2.5 was used to merge the high-quality paired reads, and each unique nucleotide sequence was defined as a clonotype. MiTCR v1.1 was used to align the clonotypes against IMGT TRBV, TRBD and TRBJ reference segments. The analysis included only V-J combinations with a frequency above 0.0001, which together covered roughly 99% of the repertoires. The TCS score was defined as the ratio of F50 (clonal expansion) to E x V (chaos), calculated using BLOSUM62-based TCRdist between CDR3 peptides within each V-J. Welch's t-statistics and random forest reduced fewer than 550 V-J features to 10 to 15, which were used in a naive Bayes classifier (R e1071). TCRdb passed the public sequencing reads through fastp at Q25 and MiXCR, retaining productive beta sequences. All rows with the same CDR3 protein become a single entry with the most common DNA and genes. It is TCRdb's table, rather than the study itself, that gives the V and J calls and clone size. Counted in this sample were some 650,000 distinct CDR3 sequences; roughly 16% of them appeared once. Under 3.5% of the sample is taken by the ten largest.

Moderately to severely active disease, a Clinical Activity Score of at least 3, a NOSPECS grade of at least 4, and a duration under 3 months were present in ophthalmopathy patients. Patients with uncontrolled infections, other autoimmune diseases, pregnancy or lactation were excluded. Diagnoses were established on the basis of clinical symptoms, serum thyroxine and TRAb, thyroid ultrasound, and orbital computed tomography. PBMCs were isolated from more than 9 ml of fresh peripheral blood by Ficoll-Paque density gradient centrifugation. Total RNA was extracted using Trizol reagent, and RNA quality was assessed on an Agilent 2100 Bioanalyzer.

This receptor was obtained from a woman between 40 and 55 years old with Graves' ophthalmopathy. The sequence joins TRBV20-1 to TRBJ2-5, and TRBD2 matches 7 of the central bases. Sequencing input: blood. The CDR3 reads as follows: CSARVPSLGGGFQETQYF. The nucleotide sequence is TGCAGTGCTAGAGTACCGTCTTTGGGGGGGGGATTCCAAGAGACCCAGTACTTC.